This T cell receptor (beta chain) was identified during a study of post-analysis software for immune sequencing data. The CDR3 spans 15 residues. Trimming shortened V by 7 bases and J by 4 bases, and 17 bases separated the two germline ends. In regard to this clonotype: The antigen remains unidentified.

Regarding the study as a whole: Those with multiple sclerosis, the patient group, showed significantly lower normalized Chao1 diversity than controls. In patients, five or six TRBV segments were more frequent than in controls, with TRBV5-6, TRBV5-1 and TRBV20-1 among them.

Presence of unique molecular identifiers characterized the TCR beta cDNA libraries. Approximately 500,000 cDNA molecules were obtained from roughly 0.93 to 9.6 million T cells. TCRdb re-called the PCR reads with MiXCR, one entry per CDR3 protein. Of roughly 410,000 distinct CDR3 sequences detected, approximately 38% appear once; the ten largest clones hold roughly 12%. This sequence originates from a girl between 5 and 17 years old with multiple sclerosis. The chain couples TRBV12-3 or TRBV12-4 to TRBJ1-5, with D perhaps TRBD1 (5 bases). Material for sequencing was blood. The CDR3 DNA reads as TGTGCCAGCAACCTCGATCAAGGGGAGAATCAGCCCCAGCATTTT. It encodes CASNLDQGENQPQHF.